This TCR beta chain emerged from a study of response to subunit inactivated influenza vaccine. General study findings and limits: Only a handful of new T cells, the authors suggested, are recruited with each seasonal influenza vaccination.

This clonotype was seen ten or more times. No antigen is known for it. TCRdb called the RT-PCR reads again in MiXCR, with one record for every CDR3 protein. The top ten clones hold less than 9% of a sample with roughly 650,000 distinct CDR3 sequences, roughly 15% of them seen once. The CDR3 consists of 16 residues. The germline gives CDR1 SGHTA, CDR2 FQGNSA. V lost 5 bases to trimming and J lost 3 bases, with 17 bases between them. The rearrangement links TRBV7-2 to TRBJ1-3; D is undetermined. The clonotype comes from a man in his forties or fifties who received an inactivated influenza vaccine. Sequenced material: PBMCs from blood, taken approximately 15 days before vaccination. The chain's CDR3 is CASSPAESAYGNTIYF. CDR3 nucleotide sequence: TGTGCCAGCAGCCCCGCGGAGTCAGCCTATGGAAACACCATATATTTT. Combining the CDR3 with reference TRBV7-2 and TRBJ1-3 gives the whole variable domain GAGVSQSPSNKVTEKGKDVELRCDPISGHTALYWYRQSLGQGLEFLIYFQGNSAPDKSGLPSDRFSAERTGGSVSTLTIQRTQQEDSAVYLCASSPAESAYGNTIYFGEGSWLTVV.